This passage covers 10 T cell receptor beta chains from one sample sequenced in a study of T cell repertoires in cytomegalovirus infection. The antigens for these receptors are not known. TCRdb itself ran the reads through MiXCR, one entry per CDR3 protein. The sample has just over 450,000 distinct CDR3 sequences, under 45% seen once. Sequencing used cultured PBMCs, obtained from culture after CMV antigen stimulation. These receptors all stem from a human donor in good health (CMV status not recorded). Some clones in this sample may be carry-over from other donors' samples.

This clonotype was seen repeatedly, ten times or more. The chain couples TRBV7-2 to TRBJ1-5; unclear D gene. In germline, CDR1 is SGHTA, CDR2 FQGNSA. The CDR3 has 13 residues. The germline V and J ends were trimmed by 3 bases and 1 base, with 4 bases remaining between them. The CDR3 loop reads CASSFASNQPQHF. The CDR3 DNA reads as TGTGCCAGCAGCTTCGCCAGCAATCAGCCCCAGCATTTT.

This clonotype appeared a few times. V and J are TRBV5-4 and TRBJ1-2; D ambiguous. CDR1 and CDR2 from the germline V gene are SGHNT and YYREEE (reference sequence). Trimming shortened V by 0 bases and J by 7 bases, and 10 bases separated the two germline ends. CDR3 length: 13 amino acids. This CDR3 reads CASSLGSTGGYTF. The CDR3 DNA reads TGTGCCAGCAGCTTGGGTTCGACTGGTGGCTACACCTTC.

This chain uses TRBV28 with TRBJ2-1, with 7 bases lining up with TRBD1. Germline values: CDR1 MDHEN, CDR2 SYDVKM. The length of the CDR3 is 16 residues. Trimming at V came to 2 bases and at J to 2 bases, leaving 6 bases not matched to a gene. In DNA, the CDR3 is TGTGCCAGCAGTTTAGGGCTGGGACAGCCCTACAATGAGCAGTTCTTC. Residues: CASSLGLGQPYNEQFF. The full variable domain, with the rest looked up from reference TRBV28 and TRBJ2-1, is DVKVTQSSRYLVKRTGEKVFLECVQDMDHENMFWYRQDPGLGLRLIYFSYDVKMKEKGDIPEGYSVSREKKERFSLILESASTNQTSMYLCASSLGLGQPYNEQFFGPGTRLTVL.

V gene TRBV12-3 or TRBV12-4 combines with J gene TRBJ2-3, with 9 bases that match TRBD1. V was clipped by 3 bases and J by 1 base; unmatched bases: 5. This CDR3 region has 16 residues. The CDR3 region has the DNA TGTGCCAGCAGTTTCTGGACAGGGGATCGCACAGATACGCAGTATTTT. This codes for CASSFWTGDRTDTQYF.

This clonotype turned up a few times. The V call is TRBV7-2, the J call TRBJ2-5; no reliable D call. Germline lookup yields CDR1 SGHTA and CDR2 FQGNSA. This CDR3 spans 14 amino acids. Trimming took off 3 bases at V and 5 bases at J, with 13 bases between the two ends. The chain's CDR3 is CASSFLQLSETQYF. DNA for the CDR3: TGTGCCAGCAGCTTCTTGCAGCTCTCGGAGACCCAGTACTTC.

The chain uses TRBV7-2 and TRBJ2-5, with no clear D. In germline, CDR1 is SGHTA, CDR2 FQGNSA. Between the trimmed V and J ends, which lost 4 bases and 1 base, there was a span of 10 bases. This CDR3 is built from 14 residues. The CDR3 coding sequence is TGTGCCAGCAGCTGGGGAAGCGTCCAAGAGACCCAGTACTTC. Protein product: CASSWGSVQETQYF. The variable domain in full, completed from reference TRBV7-2 and TRBJ2-5, reads GAGVSQSPSNKVTEKGKDVELRCDPISGHTALYWYRQSLGQGLEFLIYFQGNSAPDKSGLPSDRFSAERTGGSVSTLTIQRTQQEDSAVYLCASSWGSVQETQYFGPGTRLLVL.

In its sample, this clonotype ranks as large (0.1 to 1%). The rearrangement links TRBV28 to TRBJ2-3; weak D call: TRBD2 (6 bases). The CDR3 loop spans 18 amino acids. V lost 2 bases to trimming and J lost 0 bases, with 18 bases between them. In germline, CDR1 is MDHEN, CDR2 SYDVKM. In DNA, the CDR3 is TGTGCCAGCAGTTTAGAACGCTTGGGGGGTACTAGCACAGATACGCAGTATTTT. Its translation: CASSLERLGGTSTDTQYF.

The chain joins TRBV28 to TRBJ1-4; no definite D call. Trimming cost V 6 bases and J 8 bases, with 19 bases left between them. The CDR3 sequence is 15 residues long. Germline CDR1 and CDR2: MDHEN and SYDVKM. The CDR3 spells CASSTQKGKREKLFF. The CDR3 DNA is TGTGCCAGCAGCACTCAAAAAGGGAAACGGGAAAAACTGTTTTTT.

This rearrangement joins TRBV30 to TRBJ1-1; D not resolved. The germline V gene has CDR1 GTSNPN and CDR2 SVGIG (reference sequence). The CDR3 runs 15 residues. The ends were cut back, 0 bases at V and 3 bases at J, with 14 bases in the middle. The CDR3 DNA reads TGTGCCTGGAGTGTACTCGAGGCACCTCACACTGAAGCTTTCTTT. It translates to CAWSVLEAPHTEAFF.

V usage is TRBV7-2 and J usage is TRBJ2-2, with 7 bases identical to TRBD2. The CDR3 length is 15 residues. The ends lost 6 bases at V and 6 bases at J; junction bases unmatched: 10. CDR1 and CDR2 from the germline V gene are SGHTA and FQGNSA. The CDR3 DNA reads as TGTGCCAGCAGGACCCTAGCGGTTAACGCCGGGGAGCTGTTTTTT. Encoded protein: CASRTLAVNAGELFF. Filled out from reference TRBV7-2 and TRBJ2-2, the complete variable domain reads GAGVSQSPSNKVTEKGKDVELRCDPISGHTALYWYRQSLGQGLEFLIYFQGNSAPDKSGLPSDRFSAERTGGSVSTLTIQRTQQEDSAVYLCASRTLAVNAGELFFGEGSRLTVL.